This T cell receptor (beta chain) was found in a study of T cells in Graves' hyperthyroidism and ophthalmopathy. This clonotype has ten or more counts. CDR1 is MNHEY and CDR2 is SVGEGT in the germline V gene. V lost 6 bases, J lost 5 bases, and 6 bases stayed unmatched. This CDR3 contains 15 residues. The CDR3 regions of TCR beta were amplified from RNA transcripts. The HTBI primer set was used in a first-round RT-PCR of the TCR CDR3. One entry per CDR3 protein results from TCRdb running MiXCR on the multiplex PCR reads. Seen here are about 590,000 distinct CDR3 sequences, approximately 15% observed once, and the top ten hold 7.1%.

The chain couples TRBV6-2 or TRBV6-3 to TRBJ2-1; 11 bases align to TRBD2. The receptor was isolated from a woman aged 18 to 35 with Graves' ophthalmopathy. The sequencing sample was made of blood. In nucleotides, the CDR3 is TGTGCCAGCAGCTACGGGACTAGCGGTCACAATGAGCAGTTCTTC. This encodes CASSYGTSGHNEQFF.